Listed below are T cell receptor beta chains from one sample, sequenced in a study of cytomegalovirus exposure and HLA in healthy donors. TCRdb's copy holds only in-frame clones and misses some; the assay was immunoSEQ multiplex PCR. Of under 110,000 clones listed, about 75% are singletons. The sequenced sample consisted of PBMCs. Receptor source: a male donor in good health and CMV-seropositive. The conserved cysteine and the conserved F or W are not part of the CDR3 here. The order of the fields is CDR3 protein, clone size, J gene, V gene. A row's size may be missing; if present it is once, few, many or a size class.

cdr3_aa: ASSQDIAQSSYEQY; clone_size: .; j_call: TRBJ2-7; v_call: TRBV4-3
cdr3_aa: ASSQVRQGKGNNEQF; clone_size: .; j_call: TRBJ2-1; v_call: TRBV4-1
cdr3_aa: ASSSAGGALNNEQF; clone_size: .; j_call: TRBJ2-1; v_call: TRBV5-1
cdr3_aa: ASSLSEGARDTIY; clone_size: .; j_call: TRBJ1-3; v_call: TRBV5-1
cdr3_aa: ASSKKPGQQTGELF; clone_size: .; j_call: TRBJ2-2; v_call: TRBV5-6
cdr3_aa: ASSLYSNSYEQY; clone_size: .; j_call: TRBJ2-7; v_call: TRBV5-6
cdr3_aa: ASTWTGVWELF; clone_size: few; j_call: TRBJ2-2; v_call: TRBV30
cdr3_aa: ASRDWASGDNTQY; clone_size: .; j_call: TRBJ2-3; v_call: TRBV28
cdr3_aa: ASSNGAGSRGELF; clone_size: .; j_call: TRBJ2-2; v_call: TRBV9
cdr3_aa: ASSQGPGQGAYEQY; clone_size: .; j_call: .; v_call: TRBV4-2
cdr3_aa: ASRDSGFVGELF; clone_size: once; j_call: TRBJ2-2; v_call: TRBV4-2
cdr3_aa: ASSFPGQLKNEQF; clone_size: once; j_call: TRBJ2-1; v_call: TRBV2
cdr3_aa: ASSYSTGGQPQH; clone_size: .; j_call: TRBJ1-5; v_call: TRBV6-5
cdr3_aa: ASSAWTGATYEQY; clone_size: few; j_call: TRBJ2-7; v_call: TRBV11-1
cdr3_aa: ASSRTGGDDEQF; clone_size: once; j_call: TRBJ2-1; v_call: TRBV7-9
cdr3_aa: ASTFLQGAAF; clone_size: .; j_call: TRBJ1-1; v_call: TRBV28
cdr3_aa: ASSQTGTGRNEQF; clone_size: .; j_call: TRBJ2-1; v_call: TRBV4-1
cdr3_aa: ASSLTGTGGQNEQF; clone_size: few; j_call: TRBJ2-1; v_call: TRBV5-1
cdr3_aa: ASSPDGYRGDTQY; clone_size: .; j_call: TRBJ2-3; v_call: TRBV5-8
cdr3_aa: ASSRDRGEVEKLF; clone_size: few; j_call: TRBJ1-4; v_call: TRBV6-5
cdr3_aa: ASSDHRLNQPQH; clone_size: .; j_call: TRBJ1-5; v_call: TRBV6-1
cdr3_aa: ASRNVGGERSGSTDTQY; clone_size: .; j_call: TRBJ2-3; v_call: TRBV7-9
cdr3_aa: ASSIGQGAEAF; clone_size: .; j_call: TRBJ1-1; v_call: TRBV7-9
cdr3_aa: ASSLSPGLETQY; clone_size: .; j_call: TRBJ2-5; v_call: TRBV27
cdr3_aa: ASSLPPTSPSTDTQY; clone_size: once; j_call: TRBJ2-3; v_call: TRBV28
cdr3_aa: ATRRDIKETQY; clone_size: .; j_call: TRBJ2-5; v_call: TRBV2
cdr3_aa: ASSRYHAGTGGDEQY; clone_size: once; j_call: TRBJ2-7; v_call: TRBV4-3
cdr3_aa: SSSLVDQPQH; clone_size: .; j_call: TRBJ1-5; v_call: TRBV7-9
cdr3_aa: ASSLEVGQIDNEQF; clone_size: .; j_call: TRBJ2-1; v_call: TRBV5-6
cdr3_aa: ASSQGLAVRTDTQY; clone_size: .; j_call: TRBJ2-3; v_call: TRBV7-3
cdr3_aa: AGSPQPGTGFGYT; clone_size: .; j_call: TRBJ1-2; v_call: TRBV6-5
cdr3_aa: ASSFNEDGGDYEQY; clone_size: .; j_call: TRBJ2-7; v_call: TRBV5-1
cdr3_aa: ASSFLQGADGYT; clone_size: .; j_call: TRBJ1-2; v_call: TRBV7-9
cdr3_aa: ASSWGHSSGRAREQF; clone_size: .; j_call: TRBJ2-1; v_call: TRBV7-8
cdr3_aa: ASSPAVGTVSRAF; clone_size: few; j_call: TRBJ1-1; v_call: TRBV4-1
cdr3_aa: ASSPPGQAFNEQF; clone_size: few; j_call: TRBJ2-1; v_call: TRBV6-1
cdr3_aa: ASSSNLGNTIY; clone_size: .; j_call: TRBJ1-3; v_call: TRBV2
cdr3_aa: ASSPENVGQANTGELF; clone_size: .; j_call: TRBJ2-2; v_call: TRBV9
cdr3_aa: ASSPARGTHLLNEQF; clone_size: .; j_call: TRBJ2-1; v_call: TRBV4-2
cdr3_aa: ASRQGTVNTEAF; clone_size: .; j_call: TRBJ1-1; v_call: TRBV6-5
cdr3_aa: ASSLGTGLYEQF; clone_size: .; j_call: TRBJ2-1; v_call: TRBV7-2
cdr3_aa: ASSFAEGTGGPEAF; clone_size: .; j_call: TRBJ1-1; v_call: TRBV7-9
cdr3_aa: ASSLNRGRGEQY; clone_size: .; j_call: TRBJ2-7; v_call: TRBV7-2
cdr3_aa: ASSFGSVGDTQY; clone_size: once; j_call: TRBJ2-3; v_call: TRBV5-1
cdr3_aa: ASSLWGGNTEAF; clone_size: .; j_call: TRBJ1-1; v_call: TRBV27
cdr3_aa: ASSSYTLAKNIQY; clone_size: few; j_call: TRBJ2-4; v_call: TRBV7-2
cdr3_aa: ASSLASSGSDEQF; clone_size: .; j_call: TRBJ2-1; v_call: TRBV7-2
cdr3_aa: ASSLGSSGGAYEQY; clone_size: .; j_call: TRBJ2-7; v_call: TRBV5-6
cdr3_aa: SVTKAGQGVYGYT; clone_size: .; j_call: TRBJ1-2; v_call: TRBV29-1
cdr3_aa: ASHPSGGTDTQY; clone_size: .; j_call: TRBJ2-3; v_call: TRBV6-1
cdr3_aa: ASSVGRASYNEQF; clone_size: .; j_call: TRBJ2-1; v_call: TRBV9
cdr3_aa: SVEDKNTEAF; clone_size: .; j_call: TRBJ1-1; v_call: TRBV29-1
cdr3_aa: ASSLQDLQPQH; clone_size: .; j_call: TRBJ1-5; v_call: TRBV7-2
cdr3_aa: AISDQVGNEQF; clone_size: .; j_call: TRBJ2-1; v_call: TRBV10-3
cdr3_aa: ASSSRGGGQETQY; clone_size: .; j_call: TRBJ2-5; v_call: TRBV2
cdr3_aa: ASSLGQGSYNEQF; clone_size: .; j_call: TRBJ2-1; v_call: TRBV11-3
cdr3_aa: ASRGGQFNTEAF; clone_size: .; j_call: TRBJ1-1; v_call: TRBV2
cdr3_aa: ASSQGTSGGAATGELF; clone_size: .; j_call: TRBJ2-2; v_call: TRBV4-3
cdr3_aa: ASRMGGGTNTGELF; clone_size: .; j_call: TRBJ2-2; v_call: TRBV4-1